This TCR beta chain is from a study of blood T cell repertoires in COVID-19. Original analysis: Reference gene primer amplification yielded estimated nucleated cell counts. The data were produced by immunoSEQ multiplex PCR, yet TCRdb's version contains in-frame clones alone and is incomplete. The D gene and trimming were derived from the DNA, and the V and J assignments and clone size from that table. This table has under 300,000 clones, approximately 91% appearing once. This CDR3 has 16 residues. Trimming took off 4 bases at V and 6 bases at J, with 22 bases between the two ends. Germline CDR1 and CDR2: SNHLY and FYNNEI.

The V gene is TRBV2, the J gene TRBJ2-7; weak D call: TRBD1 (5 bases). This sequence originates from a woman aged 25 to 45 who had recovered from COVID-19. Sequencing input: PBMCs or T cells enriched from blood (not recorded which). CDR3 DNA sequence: TGTGCCAGCAGTGGGATCTTACCCAGGACATTCCCCGAGCAGTACTTC. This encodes CASSGILPRTFPEQYF.